A single sample gave rise to the 15 T cell receptor beta chains below, sequenced in a study of cytomegalovirus exposure and HLA in healthy donors. Here immunoSEQ multiplex PCR was the method, and the copy in TCRdb shows in-frame clones only, minus some. The sample has about 310,000 clones; 88% are singletons. The specimen was PBMCs. These receptors came from a man in his thirties or forties in good health and CMV-seronegative.

V and J are TRBV4-2 and TRBJ2-7; 7 bases are a match to TRBD1. Trimming at V came to 1 base and at J to 6 bases, leaving 6 bases not matched to a gene. The CDR3 spans 14 residues. Germline CDR1 and CDR2: LGHNA and YNFKEQ. CDR3 residues: CASSQVGTATEQYF. The CDR3, as DNA: TGTGCCAGCAGCCAAGTCGGGACAGCCACCGAGCAGTACTTC.

The chain has TRBV6-5 and TRBJ1-2; 7 bases are shared with TRBD1. Per the germline V gene, CDR1 is MNHEY and CDR2 is SVGAGI. The CDR3 consists of 14 residues. V dropped 5 bases and J dropped 4; count of bases not matched to a gene: 7. The CDR3 DNA follows: TGTGCCAGCAGTCTTGACAGGGCCCGCTATGGCTACACCTTC. Protein sequence: CASSLDRARYGYTF.

The chain uses TRBV6-1 and TRBJ1-1; 9 bases map to TRBD1. CDR1 and CDR2 (germline): MNHNS, SASEGT. With V trimmed by 0 bases and J by 5 bases, 4 bases remained unmatched. CDR3 length: 15 amino acids. CDR3 nucleotides: TGTGCCAGCAGTGAAGCGCGGGACAGGGATACTGAAGCTTTCTTT. This translates into CASSEARDRDTEAFF.

The chain joins TRBV11-2 to TRBJ2-5; D might be TRBD1 (6 bases). The V and J ends lost 6 bases and 5 bases respectively, with 16 bases between them. This CDR3 spans 14 amino acids. Germline V gives CDR1 SGHAT, CDR2 FQNNGV. In DNA form, the CDR3 reads TGTGCCAGCAGTCGTTCAGGGGTAGGGGAGACCCAGTACTTC. Its protein is CASSRSGVGETQYF.

The rearrangement uses TRBV4-3 and TRBJ2-2; 7 positions match TRBD1. The CDR3 sequence is 14 residues long. V lost 4 bases to trimming and J lost 4 bases; unmatched junction nucleotides: 3. Germline V gene sequence: CDR1 LGHNA, CDR2 YSLEER. The CDR3 DNA reads as TGCGCCAGCAGCCCAGGGACAGTCACCGGGGAGCTGTTTTTT. As protein: CASSPGTVTGELFF.

J is TRBJ1-3 and V is TRBV2, with D possibly being TRBD1 (5 bases). V lost 11 bases, J lost 0 bases, and 11 bases lay in between. Germline lookup yields CDR1 SNHLY and CDR2 FYNNEI. The CDR3 covers 13 residues. CDR3: CAGQGSSGNTIYF. The CDR3 region has the DNA TGTGCCGGTCAGGGCTCCTCTGGAAACACCATATATTTT.

J is TRBJ1-2 and V is TRBV29-1; D might be TRBD1 (5 bases). The ends were cut back, 1 base at V and 4 bases at J, with 16 bases in the middle. This CDR3 contains 15 residues. Per the germline V gene, CDR1 is SQVTM and CDR2 is ANQGSEA. The DNA of the CDR3 is TGCAGCGTTGAAGGGGGAGGGGAGGGCCCCTATGGCTACACCTTC. Translation: CSVEGGGEGPYGYTF.

The rearrangement uses TRBV6-1 and TRBJ2-5; D perhaps matches TRBD1 (6 bases). Trimming stripped 5 bases from V and 4 bases from J, with 14 bases between. The CDR3 runs 14 residues. Germline V gene lookup returns CDR1 MNHNS and CDR2 SASEGT. Here the CDR3 reads CASSNREGSETQYF. CDR3 bases: TGTGCCAGCAGTAACAGGGAAGGTTCAGAGACCCAGTACTTC.

The chain employs TRBV15 and TRBJ2-5, with D perhaps matching TRBD1 (6 bases). Germline values: CDR1 LNHNV, CDR2 YYDKDF (reference sequence). The CDR3 covers 14 residues. The V end lost 2 bases, the J end lost 5 bases, and 12 bases lay between the germline ends. CDR3 residues: CATSRKGVWETQYF. CDR3 nucleotide sequence: TGTGCCACCAGCAGAAAGGGGGTGTGGGAGACCCAGTACTTC.

V and J are TRBV5-1 and TRBJ2-1; 7 nucleotides agree with TRBD1. CDR1 is SGHRS and CDR2 is YFSETQ in the germline V gene. This CDR3 has 14 amino acids. V trimming: 0 bases; J trimming: 5 bases; junction bases outside the gene matches: 2. CDR3 nucleotide sequence: TGCGCCAGCAGCTTGGGGGACAGCCACAATGAGCAGTTCTTC. It encodes CASSLGDSHNEQFF.

The V call is TRBV19, the J call TRBJ1-1; a weak D match, TRBD1 (5 bases). Looked up from germline, CDR1 is LNHDA and CDR2 is SQIVND (reference sequence). Trimming took off 5 bases at V and 0 bases at J, with 16 bases between the two ends. The CDR3 runs to 16 residues. CDR3 coding DNA: TGTGCCAGTAGTGTCCAGGGCAGCACCTTGAACACTGAAGCTTTCTTT. Translation gives CASSVQGSTLNTEAFF.

This clone appeared once. The rearrangement joins TRBV19 to TRBJ2-7; TRBD1 is a possible D gene (6 bases). Trimming removed 4 bases at V and 2 bases at J, with 12 bases between. This CDR3 is 14 amino acids long. CDR1 LNHDA and CDR2 SQIVND come from the germline V gene (reference sequence). CDR3 in DNA: TGTGCCAGTAGTAACAGGGTAAGAACCTACGAGCAGTACTTC. Protein product: CASSNRVRTYEQYF.

The chain has TRBV2 and TRBJ2-7, with 7 bases aligning to TRBD1. The germline CDR1 and CDR2 sequences are SNHLY and FYNNEI. V was pared by 6 bases and J by 0 bases, with 8 bases of the junction left unmatched. The CDR3 spans 15 residues. The CDR3 DNA reads as TGTGCCAGCAGACCGGACAGGCCCTACTCCTACGAGCAGTACTTC. Translation gives CASRPDRPYSYEQYF. The whole variable domain, filled in from reference TRBV2 and TRBJ2-7, reads EPEVTQTPSHQVTQMGQEVILRCVPISNHLYFYWYRQILGQKVEFLVSFYNNEISEKSEIFDDQFSVERPDGSNFTLKIRSTKLEDSAMYFCASRPDRPYSYEQYFGPGTRLTVT.

The V call is TRBV11-2, the J call TRBJ2-7; TRBD2 agrees at 12 bases. Germline CDR1 reads SGHAT; CDR2 reads FQNNGV. The CDR3 is 16 amino acids. V was pared by 7 bases and J by 5 bases, with 12 bases of the junction left unmatched. In nucleotides, the CDR3 is TGTGCCAGCACCCCGACTCCTAGCGGGGGGGCCAACGAGCAGTACTTC. This sequence encodes CASTPTPSGGANEQYF.

The rearrangement joins TRBV11-2 to TRBJ2-5, with 7 bases fitting TRBD1. This CDR3 region has 15 residues. Per the germline V gene, CDR1 is SGHAT and CDR2 is FQNNGV. V lost 2 bases, J lost 3 bases, and 6 bases stayed unmatched. The CDR3 loop reads CASSLTGTAEETQYF. The CDR3 nucleotides are TGTGCCAGCAGCTTAACCGGGACAGCGGAAGAGACCCAGTACTTC.